One sample yielded the 10 T cell receptor beta chains listed below, sequenced in a study of cytomegalovirus exposure and HLA in healthy donors. PCR was performed using 60 Vbeta and 13 Jbeta primers. Profiled with immunoSEQ multiplex PCR; TCRdb holds only in-frame clones, not every one. There are roughly 160,000 clones in the sample; approximately 84% occur only once, and 2% to 3% lies in the top ten. The sequenced sample consisted of PBMCs. The receptor set was obtained from a man under 40 in good health and CMV-seropositive.

The rearrangement uses TRBV30 and TRBJ1-4; D possibly corresponds to TRBD1 (5 bases). Germline CDR1 and CDR2: GTSNPN and SVGIG (reference sequence). Trimming shortened V by 6 bases and J by 4 bases, and 18 bases separated the two germline ends. This CDR3 is built from 15 residues. DNA for the CDR3: TGTGCCTGCTCCCAGGAGGGGCCGCTTAATGAAAAACTGTTTTTT. Residues: CACSQEGPLNEKLFF.

The chain combines TRBV10-1 with TRBJ2-3, with TRBD1 identical over 10 bases. The germline gives CDR1 WNHNN, CDR2 SYGVQD (reference sequence). V dropped 0 bases and J dropped 5; count of bases not matched to a gene: 5. The CDR3 covers 16 residues. The CDR3 protein is CASSESGTGDVDTQYF. DNA for the CDR3: TGCGCCAGCAGTGAGTCGGGGACAGGGGATGTAGATACGCAGTATTTT.

The rearrangement uses TRBV30 and TRBJ2-1, with 14 bases that match TRBD2. The CDR3 loop spans 15 amino acids. The trim removed 6 bases at V and 8 bases at J, leaving 9 bases unmatched. Germline V gene sequence: CDR1 GTSNPN, CDR2 SVGIG (reference sequence). Here the CDR3 reads CACRRLAGGRDEQFF. CDR3 nucleotides: TGTGCCTGTCGGAGACTAGCGGGAGGGCGGGATGAGCAGTTCTTC. The whole variable domain, filled in from reference TRBV30 and TRBJ2-1, reads SQTIHQWPATLVQPVGSPLSLECTVEGTSNPNLYWYRQAAGRGLQLLFYSVGIGQISSEVPQNLSASRPQDRQFILSSKKLLLSDSGFYLCACRRLAGGRDEQFFGPGTRLTVL.

The rearrangement joins TRBV27 to TRBJ2-1, with TRBD2 matching 10 bases. The V and J ends lost 8 bases and 6 bases, in that order; junction bases with no gene match: 4. Germline V gives CDR1 MNHEY, CDR2 SMNVEV (reference sequence). This CDR3 has 13 amino acids. The CDR3 loop reads CASGWTSGNEQFF. CDR3 DNA: TGTGCCAGCGGTTGGACTAGCGGCAATGAGCAGTTCTTC.

The chain has TRBV4-3 and TRBJ1-2, with D uncertain. The V gene lost 8 bases and the J gene lost 12 bases, with 19 bases spanning the gap. The CDR3 is made up of 12 amino acids. Germline V lookup: CDR1 LGHNA, CDR2 YSLEER. CDR3 in DNA: TGCGCCAGCTCGAAGGAGGGCCTCCTTCACACCTTC. Residues: CASSKEGLLHTF.

The chain combines TRBV2 with TRBJ1-2; 7 nucleotides align to TRBD1. The CDR3 has 15 amino acids. The germline V gene has CDR1 SNHLY and CDR2 FYNNEI. V shed 5 bases, J shed 2 bases, and the junction held 8 bases outside the gene matches. The CDR3 loop reads CASSRGQALNYGYTF. CDR3 bases: TGTGCCAGCAGTCGCGGACAGGCGCTAAACTATGGCTACACCTTC.

The V gene is TRBV4-2, the J gene TRBJ2-1; the D is unclear. This CDR3 region has 13 residues. Germline loops: CDR1 LGHNA, CDR2 YNFKEQ. With 0 bases removed from V and 8 bases from J, the gap between germline ends came to 8 bases. The CDR3 reads CASSQEDRDEQFF. In nucleotides, the CDR3 is TGTGCCAGCAGCCAAGAAGACCGGGATGAGCAGTTCTTC.

The rearrangement uses TRBV19 and TRBJ2-1, with 7 bases lining up with TRBD2. The CDR3 is 16 amino acids. Germline CDR1 is LNHDA and CDR2 is SQIVND (reference sequence). The V gene end was trimmed by 5 bases and the J gene end by 3 bases; junction bases not matched to a gene: 10. The CDR3 region is CASSPSSGGSYNEQFF. The CDR3, as DNA: TGTGCCAGTAGTCCCTCCTCTGGCGGGAGCTACAATGAGCAGTTCTTC. The full variable domain, with the rest looked up from reference TRBV19 and TRBJ2-1, is DGGITQSPKYLFRKEGQNVTLSCEQNLNHDAMYWYRQDPGQGLRLIYYSQIVNDFQKGDIAEGYSVSREKKESFPLTVTSAQKNPTAFYLCASSPSSGGSYNEQFFGPGTRLTVL.

Regarding this clone: One end of the junction is discordant with germline, which a read error may explain. This sequence joins TRBV7-9 and TRBJ2-1, with 9 bases lining up with TRBD2. Germline CDR1 is SEHNR and CDR2 is FQNEAQ (reference sequence). The CDR3 has 15 residues. CDR3 sequence: CSSSGTSTLYNEQFF. For the CDR3, the DNA is TGTTCCAGCAGCGGGACTAGCACACTTTACAATGAGCAGTTCTTC.

The chain joins TRBV6-5 to TRBJ1-2, with 9 positions matching TRBD1. The CDR3 covers 15 residues. V lost 5 bases and J lost 7; bases outside the gene matches: 11. CDR1 is MNHEY and CDR2 is SVGAGI in the germline V gene. CDR3 sequence: CASSKTGTGSSGYTF. CDR3 bases: TGTGCCAGCAGTAAAACCGGGACAGGGTCTAGTGGCTACACCTTC.